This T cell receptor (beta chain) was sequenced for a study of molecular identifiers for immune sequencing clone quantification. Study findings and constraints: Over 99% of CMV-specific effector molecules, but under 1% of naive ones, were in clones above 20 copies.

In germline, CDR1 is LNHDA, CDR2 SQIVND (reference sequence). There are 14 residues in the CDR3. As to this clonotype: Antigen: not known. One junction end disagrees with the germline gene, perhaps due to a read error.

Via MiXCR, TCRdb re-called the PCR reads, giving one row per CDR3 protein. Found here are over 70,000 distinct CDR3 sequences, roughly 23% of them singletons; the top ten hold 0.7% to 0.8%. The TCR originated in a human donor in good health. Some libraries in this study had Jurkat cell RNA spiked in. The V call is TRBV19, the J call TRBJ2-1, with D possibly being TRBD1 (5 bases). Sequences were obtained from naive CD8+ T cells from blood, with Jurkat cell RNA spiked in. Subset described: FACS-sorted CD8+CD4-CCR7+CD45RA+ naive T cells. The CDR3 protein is CASSIGASYSEQFF. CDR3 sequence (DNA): TGTGCCAGTAGTATTGGGGCGTCCTACAGTGAGCAGTTCTTC.